This T cell receptor beta chain was sequenced in a study of blood T cell repertoires in COVID-19. The overall study: The samples span acute and convalescent COVID-19 from the United States, Italy and Spain. Nucleic acid was either cDNA or gDNA, and it came from T cells, B-cell-depleted T cells, or PBMCs.

Germline CDR1 SGHRS, CDR2 YFSETQ. The CDR3 has 16 residues. Germline trimming cut 2 bases from V and 0 bases from J; bases unmatched to any gene: 6. Assay used: immunoSEQ multiplex PCR; TCRdb lists only in-frame clones, some missing. This sample has roughly 270,000 clones; less than 85% occur once, and the top ten carry roughly 2.5%. Clinical history as reported by participants underpinned cohort assignment. Donors of Cohort 3 who recovered were those that had two negative PCRs, clearance, or symptom resolution. The sequencing input was PBMCs or T cells enriched from blood (not recorded which). V and J are TRBV5-1 and TRBJ1-1; 8 bases are shared with TRBD1. The clonotype was recovered from a woman aged 50 to 60 who had recovered from COVID-19. The CDR3 bases are TGCGCCAGCAGCTTTTCGGCAGGGGGCTTGAACACTGAAGCTTTCTTT. This codes for CASSFSAGGLNTEAFF. Based on the CDR3 plus reference TRBV5-1 and TRBJ1-1, the full variable domain is KAGVTQTPRYLIKTRGQQVTLSCSPISGHRSVSWYQQTPGQGLQFLFEYFSETQRNKGNFPGRFSGRQFSNSRSEMNVSTLELGDSALYLCASSFSAGGLNTEAFFGQGTRLTVV.